Below are 10 T cell receptor beta chains sequenced from a single sample in a study of blood T cell repertoires in COVID-19. The method was immunoSEQ multiplex PCR; TCRdb's version includes in-frame clones alone and lacks a portion of them. The sample contains more than 200,000 clones, around 80% of which appear only once. The sequencing sample was made of peripheral blood. These TCRs come from a woman between 50 and 59 years old with acute or convalescent COVID-19.

The chain employs TRBV7-8 and TRBJ2-5; 7 nucleotides match TRBD2. The trim removed 2 bases at V and 0 bases at J, leaving 12 bases unmatched. Looked up from germline, CDR1 is SGHVS and CDR2 is FQNEAQ. The CDR3 has 18 residues. This chain's CDR3 is CASSLTPPPGGHQETQYF. CDR3 bases: TGTGCCAGCAGCTTAACACCCCCCCCGGGGGGACACCAAGAGACCCAGTACTTC. The whole variable domain, filled in from reference TRBV7-8 and TRBJ2-5, reads GAGVSQSPRYKVAKRGQDVALRCDPISGHVSLFWYQQALGQGPEFLTYFQNEAQLDKSGLPSDRFFAERPEGSVSTLKIQRTQQEDSAVYLCASSLTPPPGGHQETQYFGPGTRLLVL.

The genes are TRBV29-1 and TRBJ2-7; the D gene is possibly TRBD2 (6 bases). Germline V lookup: CDR1 SQVTM, CDR2 ANQGSEA. This CDR3 region has 12 residues. With 5 bases removed from V and 3 bases from J, the gap between germline ends came to 11 bases. The CDR3 coding sequence is TGCAGCGTTCGGACTACCTACTACGAGCAGTACTTC. This translates into CSVRTTYYEQYF.

In its sample, this clone was seen once. The chain recombines TRBV7-2 with TRBJ2-1, with D possibly TRBD2 on 6 matching bases. This CDR3 has 12 residues. V was pared by 3 bases and J by 8 bases, with 8 bases between. Germline V gene data show CDR1 as SGHTA and CDR2 as FQGNSA. CDR3 residues: CASSFRRDEQFF. The CDR3 DNA follows: TGTGCCAGCAGCTTCAGGAGGGATGAGCAGTTCTTC.

This sequence joins TRBV28 and TRBJ2-3, with a weak D call TRBD2 (6 bases). This CDR3 region has 13 residues. Germline CDR1 and CDR2: MDHEN and SYDVKM. V was clipped by 8 bases and J by 4 bases, with 13 bases between them. CDR3: CASATGGADTQYF. CDR3 bases: TGTGCCAGCGCCACCGGGGGAGCAGATACGCAGTATTTT.

V usage is TRBV5-1 and J usage is TRBJ1-6; 7 nucleotides match TRBD1. CDR1 and CDR2 (germline): SGHRS, YFSETQ. The CDR3 is 14 amino acids. V was clipped by 7 bases and J by 7 bases; unmatched bases: 8. Here the CDR3 reads CASASGTENSPLHF. CDR3 DNA: TGCGCCAGCGCCTCAGGGACAGAGAATTCACCCCTCCACTTT.

V usage is TRBV28 and J usage is TRBJ1-2; tentative D call: TRBD1 (6 bases). The V gene's germline CDR1 is MDHEN and CDR2 SYDVKM. Trimming left V 5 bases short and J 2 bases short, with 21 bases between. The CDR3 runs 17 residues. CDR3 nucleotide sequence: TGTGCCAGCAGTCGCCCGGGAGGGGGGGGGCTGAACTATGGCTACACCTTC. Translated: CASSRPGGGGLNYGYTF.

This chain uses TRBV11-2 with TRBJ1-4; the D gene is possibly TRBD1 (5 bases). This CDR3 has 12 amino acids. Trimming cost V 5 bases and J 8 bases, with 9 bases left between them. Per the germline V gene, CDR1 is SGHAT and CDR2 is FQNNGV. The CDR3 reads CASSPNREKLFF. CDR3 DNA sequence: TGTGCCAGCAGCCCAAACAGGGAAAAACTGTTTTTT.

The chain carries TRBV4-1 and TRBJ1-4; weak D call: TRBD1 (5 bases). Germline V lookup: CDR1 MGHRA, CDR2 YSYEKL. The CDR3 is 16 amino acids. V dropped 3 bases and J dropped 8 bases, with 19 bases sitting between them. CDR3 region: CASSHGSPQGGEKLFF. The CDR3 DNA is TGCGCCAGCAGCCACGGCTCCCCCCAGGGAGGCGAAAAACTGTTTTTT.

The chain links TRBV28 to TRBJ2-1; 10 bases agree with TRBD2. The V gene end was trimmed by 4 bases and the J gene end by 7 bases; junction bases not matched to a gene: 4. This CDR3 comprises 14 residues. Per the germline V gene, CDR1 is MDHEN and CDR2 is SYDVKM. The DNA for the CDR3 is TGTGCCAGCAGTTATAAGACTAGCGGGAATGAGCAGTTCTTC. Amino acids: CASSYKTSGNEQFF.

This clone was seen once. The V and J genes are TRBV6-5 and TRBJ2-3; 10 positions agree with TRBD1. This CDR3 spans 15 amino acids. The germline gives CDR1 MNHEY, CDR2 SVGAGI. J lost 4 bases, V lost 7 bases, and 8 bases had no gene match. CDR3 region: CASTPGQGSADTQYF. The CDR3 DNA reads TGTGCCAGCACCCCGGGACAGGGGTCGGCAGATACGCAGTATTTT.